One and the same sample provided the 20 T cell receptor beta chains below, sequenced in a study of T cells expressing NK-cell markers. TCRdb reworked the 5' RACE reads into one entry per CDR3 protein, no DNA. The listing contains 500,000 or so distinct CDR3 sequences. Sequenced: blood T cells: a sorted CD56 or NKG2C T cell subset, CD4+ or CD8+ T cells, or bulk PBMC T cells (not recorded which). The receptors were gathered from a young man in good health.

The V call is TRBV7-8, the J call TRBJ2-1; the TRBD2 assignment by TCRdb is unverifiable without DNA. Germline V gene data show CDR1 as SGHVS and CDR2 as FQNEAQ. The CDR3 runs 19 residues. The CDR3 reads CASSRLSGSTSGRDNEQFF.

CDR3 protein: CASSPFRGSTPRYEQYF. V gene TRBV7-9 combines with J gene TRBJ2-7; TCRdb picks TRBD1, but there is no DNA to check that call. The CDR3 contains 17 residues. Per the germline V gene, CDR1 is SEHNR and CDR2 is FQNEAQ (reference sequence).

The chain joins TRBV5-1 to TRBJ2-7; TCRdb returns TRBD1, unconfirmable since there is no DNA. CDR1 SGHRS and CDR2 YFSETQ come from the germline V gene. CDR3 length: 16 amino acids. CDR3 residues: CASSLVAGTGVYEQYF.

This chain joins TRBV4-3 and TRBJ2-7. The CDR3 runs 15 residues. Germline lookup yields CDR1 LGHNA and CDR2 YSLEER. Here the CDR3 reads CASSQAAEGIYEQYF.

The rearrangement links TRBV10-3 to TRBJ2-1. CDR1 and CDR2 from the germline V gene are ENHRY and SYGVKD. The CDR3 has 14 amino acids. The CDR3: CAIRTATSVHEQFF.

The chain combines TRBV7-9 with TRBJ2-3; TCRdb outputs TRBD2, but without DNA this stays unchecked. Germline V gene lookup returns CDR1 SEHNR and CDR2 FQNEAQ (reference sequence). This CDR3 spans 15 amino acids. CDR3 protein: CASSLTSGPTDTQYF.

The chain joins TRBV28 to TRBJ2-7. This CDR3 has 16 amino acids. Per the germline V gene, CDR1 is MDHEN and CDR2 is SYDVKM. CDR3 sequence reads: CASSLGGGGWAYEQYF.

This chain uses TRBV11-1 with TRBJ2-3; TCRdb lists TRBD2, though no DNA is available to test this call. The CDR3 is 19 amino acids. Germline-derived CDR1 and CDR2 are SGHAT and FQDESV (reference sequence). Here the CDR3 reads CASSYLTSGDLPSTDTQYF.

The rearrangement uses TRBV6-1 and TRBJ2-6; TCRdb outputs TRBD1, but without DNA this stays unchecked. The CDR3 runs 15 residues. Germline values: CDR1 MNHNS, CDR2 SASEGT. The CDR3 region is CASRPGPDGANVLTF.

The chain is built from TRBV7-2 and TRBJ2-7. The CDR3 loop spans 15 amino acids. Germline assignment: CDR1 SGHTA and CDR2 FQGNSA. CDR3 sequence: CASSQIQLPNYEQYF.

V and J are TRBV28 and TRBJ1-1; TCRdb designates TRBD1, a call that cannot be tested without DNA. The CDR3 is 16 amino acids. The germline gives CDR1 MDHEN, CDR2 SYDVKM. CDR3 sequence: CASSIADPRGNTEAFF. Variable domain in full (rest from reference TRBV28 and TRBJ1-1): DVKVTQSSRYLVKRTGEKVFLECVQDMDHENMFWYRQDPGLGLRLIYFSYDVKMKEKGDIPEGYSVSREKKERFSLILESASTNQTSMYLCASSIADPRGNTEAFFGQGTRLTVV.

This chain links TRBV7-9 with TRBJ1-4; TCRdb gives TRBD1 as the D gene, but with no DNA this cannot be confirmed. CDR1 is SEHNR and CDR2 is FQNEAQ in the germline V gene (reference sequence). CDR3 length: 16 residues. CDR3 region: CASSTGQGTTNEKLFF. Based on the CDR3 plus reference TRBV7-9 and TRBJ1-4, the full variable domain is DTGVSQNPRHKITKRGQNVTFRCDPISEHNRLYWYRQTLGQGPEFLTYFQNEAQLEKSRLLSDRFSAERPKGSFSTLEIQRTEQGDSAMYLCASSTGQGTTNEKLFFGSGTQLSVL.

This chain links TRBV29-1 with TRBJ2-5; absent DNA, TCRdb's TRBD1 call cannot be checked. Germline V gene data show CDR1 as SQVTM and CDR2 as ANQGSEA. The CDR3 contains 13 residues. The CDR3 spells CSVQPGVQETQYF.

The chain recombines TRBV12-3 or TRBV12-4 with TRBJ2-7; lacking DNA, the TRBD1 call made by TCRdb goes unchecked. The CDR3 is made up of 13 amino acids. The CDR3 sequence: CASKDTQRNEQYF.

J is TRBJ1-1 and V is TRBV5-1. The CDR3 is 16 residues long. Germline V CDR1 and CDR2: SGHRS, YFSETQ. CDR3 residues: CASSLEGGGLNTEAFF.

The genes are TRBV5-1 and TRBJ2-1. The CDR3 extends over 16 amino acids. The germline gives CDR1 SGHRS, CDR2 YFSETQ. The CDR3 region is CASSLAGLSSYNEQFF.

The rearrangement uses TRBV20-1 and TRBJ2-5; the TCRdb D gene call, TRBD1, has no DNA to confirm it. This CDR3 is 13 amino acids long. Germline CDR1 and CDR2: DFQATT and SNEGSKA (reference sequence). The CDR3 loop is CSAMTGTAETQYF.

V and J are TRBV10-3 and TRBJ2-7; lacking DNA, the TRBD2 call made by TCRdb goes unchecked. Per the germline V gene, CDR1 is ENHRY and CDR2 is SYGVKD. This CDR3 region has 12 residues. This CDR3 is CAISGSGETGYF.

The CDR3 protein is CSVDGGEISGNTIYF. The V call is TRBV29-1, the J call TRBJ1-3; the D gene TCRdb calls, TRBD1, cannot be checked with no DNA. CDR1 is SQVTM and CDR2 is ANQGSEA in the germline V gene. The CDR3 consists of 15 residues.

The chain combines TRBV14 with TRBJ2-3; TCRdb reports TRBD2, a call that lacks DNA to check it against. Germline V CDR1 and CDR2: SGHDN, FVKESK. The CDR3 length is 17 residues. The CDR3 loop is CASSHTRTSFGPDTQYF.